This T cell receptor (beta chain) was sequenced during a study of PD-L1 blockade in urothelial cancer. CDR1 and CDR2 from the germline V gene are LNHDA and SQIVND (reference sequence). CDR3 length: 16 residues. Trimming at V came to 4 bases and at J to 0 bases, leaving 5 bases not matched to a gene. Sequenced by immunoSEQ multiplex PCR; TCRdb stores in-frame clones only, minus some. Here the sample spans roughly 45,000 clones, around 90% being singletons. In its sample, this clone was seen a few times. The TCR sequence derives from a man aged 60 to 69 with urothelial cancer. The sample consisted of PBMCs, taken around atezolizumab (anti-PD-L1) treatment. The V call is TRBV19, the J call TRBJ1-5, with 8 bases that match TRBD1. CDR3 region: CASSTGQGSSNQPQHF. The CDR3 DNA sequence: TGTGCCAGTAGTACTGGACAGGGCAGTAGCAATCAGCCCCAGCATTTT.